The present TCR beta chain was sequenced within a study of T cell responses to AZD1222 COVID-19 vaccine. V shed 1 base and J 9 bases; nucleotides not matched to a gene: 12. The V gene's germline CDR1 is LGHDT and CDR2 YNNKEL (reference sequence). This CDR3 is built from 16 residues. The assay was immunoSEQ multiplex PCR, and TCRdb's table has in-frame clones only and misses some. Of 100,000 to 150,000 clones detected, under 95% appear once; the ten largest clones hold around 0.99%. The source was peripheral blood, collected 28 days after the second AZD1222 dose. J is TRBJ2-1 and V is TRBV3-1 (or the pseudogene TRBV3-2), with 7 bases aligning to TRBD2. This receptor was identified in an adult who received the AZD1222 COVID-19 vaccine. The CDR3 loop is CASSQVRRETKVEQFF. The CDR3 region has the DNA TGTGCCAGCAGCCAAGTTCGGCGGGAGACCAAGGTTGAGCAGTTCTTC.